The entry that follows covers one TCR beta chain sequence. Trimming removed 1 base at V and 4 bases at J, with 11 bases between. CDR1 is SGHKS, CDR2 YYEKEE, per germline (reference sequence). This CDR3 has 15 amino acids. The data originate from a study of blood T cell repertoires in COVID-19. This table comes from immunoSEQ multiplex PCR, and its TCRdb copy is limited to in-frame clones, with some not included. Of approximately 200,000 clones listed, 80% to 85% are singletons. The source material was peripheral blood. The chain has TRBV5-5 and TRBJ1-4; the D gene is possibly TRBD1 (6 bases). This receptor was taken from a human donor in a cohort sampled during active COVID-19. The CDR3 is CASSLRGTYNEKLFF. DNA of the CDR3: TGTGCCAGCAGCTTGAGGGGGACATATAATGAAAAACTGTTTTTT.